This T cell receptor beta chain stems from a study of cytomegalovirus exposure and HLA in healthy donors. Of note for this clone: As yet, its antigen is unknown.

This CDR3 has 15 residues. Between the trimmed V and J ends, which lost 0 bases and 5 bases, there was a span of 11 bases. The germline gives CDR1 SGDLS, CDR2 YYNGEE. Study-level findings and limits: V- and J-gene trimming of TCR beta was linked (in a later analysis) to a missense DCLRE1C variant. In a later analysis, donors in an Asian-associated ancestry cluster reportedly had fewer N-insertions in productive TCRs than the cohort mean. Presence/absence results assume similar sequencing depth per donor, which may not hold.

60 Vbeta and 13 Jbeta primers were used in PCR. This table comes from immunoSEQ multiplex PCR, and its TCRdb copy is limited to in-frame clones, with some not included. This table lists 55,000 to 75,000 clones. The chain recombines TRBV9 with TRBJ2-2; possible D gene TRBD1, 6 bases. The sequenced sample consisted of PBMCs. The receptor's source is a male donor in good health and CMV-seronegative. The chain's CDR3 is CASSVAAGVTGELFF. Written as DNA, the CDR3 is TGTGCCAGCAGCGTAGCGGCAGGGGTTACCGGGGAGCTGTTTTTT.